The sequence of this TCR beta chain was determined in a study of Ad26.COV2.S vaccination and SARS-CoV-2 variants. This clone has a single count. Trimming removed 7 bases from V and 5 bases from J, with 15 bases in between. The CDR3 consists of 14 residues. The germline V gene has CDR1 SNHLY and CDR2 FYNNEI. Described treatment: 15 to 20 received Ad26.COV2.S at low or high dose, single or two shots; about 5 received placebo; per-sample allocation not given. Specimen acquisition occurred on day 63 following the initial vaccine or placebo injection. Repertoires were generated with immunoSEQ multiplex PCR, while TCRdb's copy carries only in-frame clones and drops some. The sample comprises fewer than 500,000 clones, 75% to 90% of which are singletons, and roughly 2.5% rests with the top ten.

This sequence was found in a person aged 18-60 years who received the Ad26.COV2.S COVID-19 vaccine or a placebo. The chain couples TRBV2 to TRBJ1-3; perhaps TRBD1 as D (6 bases). The sequencing here drew on peripheral blood, taken in a trial of Ad26.COV2.S vaccine versus placebo. CDR3 DNA sequence: TGTGCCAGCAAAGCAGGGGCTGGTAGAAACACCATATATTTT. Its translation: CASKAGAGRNTIYF.